The clone carrying this T cell receptor (beta chain) turned up a few times. Antigen specificity is unknown. The CDR3 has 14 residues. After removal of 0 bases from V and 4 bases from J, the junction contained 3 bases not matched to a gene. CDR1 is SGHRS and CDR2 is YFSETQ in the germline V gene. Since all of the isolated RNA was reverse transcribed, expressed TCRB transcripts were what got sequenced. Libraries were prepared by immunoSEQ multiplex PCR; TCRdb keeps only in-frame clonotypes and omits some of them. The table has 130,000 to 150,000 clones, roughly 10% seen once. This sample is drawn from a study of beta chain features in type 1 diabetes. At the level of the study: Age and gender were similar between patients and healthy donors, as were cell yields. Over all samples combined, 107,917,701 sorted cells were examined. Notes on the study in general: Across patients, naive, central memory and Treg TCRB repertoires exhibited apparently greater similarity than was observed across healthy donors.

Sequencing input: naive CD4+ T cells from blood. The receptor was isolated from a man younger than 35 in good health. The rearrangement joins TRBV5-1 to TRBJ1-2, with 7 bases matching TRBD1. The CDR3 region has the DNA TGCGCCAGCAGCTTGGGGGACAGAACCTATGGCTACACCTTC. Translation gives CASSLGDRTYGYTF.